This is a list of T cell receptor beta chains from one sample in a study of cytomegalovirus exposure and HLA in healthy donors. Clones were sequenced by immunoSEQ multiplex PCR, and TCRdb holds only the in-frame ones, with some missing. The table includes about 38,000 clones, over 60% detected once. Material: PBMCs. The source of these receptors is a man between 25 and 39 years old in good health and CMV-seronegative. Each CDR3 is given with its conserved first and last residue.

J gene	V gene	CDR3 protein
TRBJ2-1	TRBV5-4	CASSTLAGGGHEQFF
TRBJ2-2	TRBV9	CASSVTGIGGELFF
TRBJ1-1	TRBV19	CASSWGQVNTEAFF
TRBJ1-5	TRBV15	CATSRVLPTNQPQHF
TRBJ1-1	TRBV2	CASSGHLNTEAFF
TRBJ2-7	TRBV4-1	CASSQDGGTSGISYEQYF
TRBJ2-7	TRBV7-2	CASSLVVFEQYF
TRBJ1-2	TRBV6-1	CASSRTEVYGYTF
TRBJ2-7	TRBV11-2	CASSLYTGSDYEQYF
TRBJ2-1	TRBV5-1	CASSPQGDEQFF